A selection of T cell receptor beta chains follows, all from one sample in a study of shared clonotypes between healthy human individuals. The assay was immunoSEQ multiplex PCR, and TCRdb's table has in-frame clones only and misses some. The profile shows more than 550,000 clones, 72% of them singletons. The specimen was memory CD4+ T cells sorted from blood. These receptors were obtained from a woman under 40 in good health. The CDR3 runs from the conserved cysteine through the conserved F or W. The D gene is left open where the match is weak. Clone size is shown for a subset of rows, as once, few, many or a class of expanded clone.

J | size | D | V | DNA | CDR3
TRBJ2-3 | NA | TRBD2 | TRBV4-2 | TGTGCCAGCAGCCAAGATAGGGCTAGCGGGAGTGGCGCAGATACGCAGTATTTT | CASSQDRASGSGADTQYF
TRBJ2-7 | NA | TRBD1 | TRBV29-1 | TGCAGCGTGTGGACAGGCCTAAACTCCTACGAGCAGTACTTC | CSVWTGLNSYEQYF
TRBJ1-2 | NA | TRBD1 | TRBV6-5 | TGTGCCAGCAGGAGGGGGACAGGGGGCTCCTATGGCTACACCTTC | CASRRGTGGSYGYTF
TRBJ2-6 | many | TRBD1 | TRBV10-2 | TGCGCCAGCAGGTCCGATTTTACAGGGGCCCTAACTGGGGCCAACGTCCTGACTTTC | CASRSDFTGALTGANVLTF
TRBJ1-1 | NA | NA | TRBV29-1 | TGCAGCGTTGGACACAGGATGAACACTGAAGCTTTCTTT | CSVGHRMNTEAFF
TRBJ2-1 | NA | TRBD2 | TRBV28 | TGTGCCAGCTCCGTCATGGACAATCCGGGACTAGCGGGACACAATGAGCAGTTCTTC | CASSVMDNPGLAGHNEQFF
TRBJ1-5 | NA | NA | TRBV6-5 | TGTGCCAGCAGTGGTGGGGACAATCAGCCCCAGCATTTT | CASSGGDNQPQHF
TRBJ2-5 | NA | NA | TRBV9 | TGTGCCAGCAGCGTAGCCATCCCGGGTACGGGGCAGTTACAAGAGACCCAGTACTTC | CASSVAIPGTGQLQETQYF
TRBJ2-2 | NA | NA | TRBV7-9 | TGTGCCAGCAGCCCACGTTTTGGGATCCTGAACACCGGGGAGCTGTTTTTT | CASSPRFGILNTGELFF
TRBJ1-2 | once | NA | TRBV7-9 | TGTGCCAGCAGCGCTGCCGGGACACCCAGCGGCTACACCTTC | CASSAAGTPSGYTF
TRBJ1-4 | once | NA | TRBV6-6 | TGTGCCAGCACTCCCGAGCGGGGTGAAAAACTGTTTTTT | CASTPERGEKLFF
TRBJ2-7 | NA | TRBD1 | TRBV28 | TGTGCCAGCAGTTTCTCCGGGACAGGGATTTACGAGCAGTACTTC | CASSFSGTGIYEQYF
TRBJ2-7 | once | NA | TRBV28 | TGTGCCACCCTCGGAATCTACGAGCAGTACTTC | CATLGIYEQYF
TRBJ2-7 | few | NA | TRBV6-1 | TGTGCCAGCAGTGACTGGGGGGAGGTCGAGCAGTACTTC | CASSDWGEVEQYF
TRBJ1-1 | NA | TRBD1 | TRBV2 | TGTGCCAGCAGTGGGGACAGGGTCAACACTGAAGCTTTCTTT | CASSGDRVNTEAFF
TRBJ2-7 | NA | NA | TRBV11-2 | TGTGCCAGCAGCTTAGATCATGTCCGTACCTACGAGCAGTACTTC | CASSLDHVRTYEQYF
TRBJ1-1 | NA | TRBD1 | TRBV7-2 | TGTGCCAGCAGCTTAGTCAGGGGGAAAGCTTTCTTT | CASSLVRGKAFF
TRBJ2-1 | NA | NA | TRBV5-1 | TGCGCCAGCAGCTCCCTGAGGGATGAGCAGTTCTTC | CASSSLRDEQFF
TRBJ2-5 | NA | NA | TRBV5-1 | TGCGCCAGCAGCTTATCAGTTTGGGAGGAGACCCAGTACTTC | CASSLSVWEETQYF
TRBJ2-7 | NA | NA | TRBV4-2 | TGTGCCAGCAGCCAAGCGGCGGGAATAAGCTCCTACGAGCAGTACTTC | CASSQAAGISSYEQYF
TRBJ2-3 | NA | NA | TRBV11-2 | TGTGCCAGCAGCACCGGGAGGGGGCGAAACACAGATACGCAGTATTTT | CASSTGRGRNTDTQYF
TRBJ1-2 | few | NA | TRBV7-8 | TGTGCCAGCACCAACCTGGTCGGAGCAGAGACGTACTATGGCTACACCTTC | CASTNLVGAETYYGYTF
TRBJ1-3 | once | NA | TRBV5-6 | TGTGCCAGCAGCTTCTACTACTCTGGAAACACCATATATTTT | CASSFYYSGNTIYF
TRBJ1-1 | NA | NA | TRBV6-6 | TGTGCCAGCAGTTACCTGGGTTTTGACACTGAAGCTTTCTTT | CASSYLGFDTEAFF
TRBJ2-7 | NA | NA | TRBV28 | TGTGCCAGCAGTTTATATAATTACGAGCAGTACTTC | CASSLYNYEQYF
TRBJ1-4 | NA | NA | TRBV19 | TGTGCCAGTAGTACCATCAGGGATGAAAAACTGTTTTTT | CASSTIRDEKLFF
TRBJ2-5 | few | TRBD2 | TRBV7-7 | TGTGCCAGCAGCCCGGACGGGAGGGAGACCCAGTACTTC | CASSPDGRETQYF
TRBJ1-1 | NA | NA | TRBV19 | TGTGCCAGTAGTTACAGGGATAACACTGAAGCTTTCTTT | CASSYRDNTEAFF
TRBJ1-1 | NA | TRBD1 | TRBV5-4 | TGTGCCAGCAGCTTGGGCGGGACAGGGGGACACACTGAAGCTTTCTTT | CASSLGGTGGHTEAFF
TRBJ2-7 | NA | TRBD2 | TRBV4-1 | TGCGCCAGCAGCCAAGGGATGGCGGGAGGGCGCTACGAGCAGTACTTC | CASSQGMAGGRYEQYF
TRBJ2-7 | NA | TRBD1 | TRBV6-5 | TGTGCCAGCAGTTACAGGACAGGCCGCGAGCAGTACTTC | CASSYRTGREQYF
TRBJ1-5 | NA | NA | TRBV4-2 | TGTGCCAGCAGCCAAGATGTAGGGGAAGGCACTCAGCCCCAGCATTTT | CASSQDVGEGTQPQHF
TRBJ1-1 | NA | TRBD1 | TRBV5-5 | TGTGCCAGCAGCTTTACAGGGGCGAACACTGAAGCTTTCTTT | CASSFTGANTEAFF
TRBJ2-7 | NA | NA | TRBV11-1 | TGTGCCAGCAGCCCCCGCCAAGGGACTCGCTGGGAGCAGTACTTC | CASSPRQGTRWEQYF
TRBJ1-2 | NA | NA | TRBV10-3 | TGTGCCATCAGTGTAGAAGCGGCAGACTATGGCTACACCTTC | CAISVEAADYGYTF
TRBJ2-3 | NA | NA | TRBV27 | TGTGCCAGCAGGGGCTATAGGGCGGATACGCAGTATTTT | CASRGYRADTQYF
TRBJ2-2 | NA | NA | TRBV28 | TGTGCCAGCATTCTTTCCAGGGTCTCGAACACCGGGGAGCTGTTTTTT | CASILSRVSNTGELFF
TRBJ1-1 | NA | NA | TRBV7-2 | TGTGCCAGCAGAACCTGGGCAGAAGAAGCTTTCTTT | CASRTWAEEAFF
TRBJ2-3 | NA | TRBD2 | TRBV5-1 | TGCGCCAGCAGCCTTAGCGGGAGGGGCACAGATACGCAGTATTTT | CASSLSGRGTDTQYF
TRBJ1-2 | NA | TRBD1 | TRBV11-2 | TGTGCCAGCAGCTTACGCCGACAGGGAGGGTCTAACTATGGCTACACCTTC | CASSLRRQGGSNYGYTF
TRBJ2-1 | NA | TRBD1 | TRBV10-2 | TGCGCCAGCAGTGAAGGTCCCCCGGCGACAGGGTTCGGTGAGCAGTTCTTC | CASSEGPPATGFGEQFF
TRBJ2-2 | NA | TRBD1 | TRBV7-2 | TGTGCCAGCAGTTCCGGACAGGGCGGCACCGGGGAGCTGTTTTTT | CASSSGQGGTGELFF
TRBJ2-3 | NA | NA | TRBV7-2 | TGTGCCAGCAGCTTAGTTGGAGGGGAGGCAGATACGCAGTATTTT | CASSLVGGEADTQYF